This T cell receptor (beta chain) originates from a study of blood T cell repertoires in COVID-19. At the level of the study: COVID-19 samples, acute and convalescent, were from the United States, Italy and Spain.

V lost 3 bases and J 7 bases, leaving 12 bases between the germline ends. The CDR3 contains 12 residues. Germline CDR1 is DFQATT and CDR2 is SNEGSKA (reference sequence). Profiled with immunoSEQ multiplex PCR; TCRdb holds only in-frame clones, not every one. The data contain roughly 120,000 clones, 82% of them singletons. Specimen: peripheral blood. This rearrangement joins TRBV20-1 to TRBJ1-2, with D possibly TRBD1 on 5 matching bases. The clonotype was recovered from a man in his 70s with acute or convalescent COVID-19. This CDR3 is CSASAGSGGYTF. The CDR3 DNA reads as TGCAGTGCTAGTGCAGGGTCTGGTGGCTACACCTTC.